This T cell receptor (beta chain) was profiled in a study of a mutant IDH1 vaccine in newly diagnosed glioma (dated by TCRdb to the early 2020s). Context from the whole study: Across visits V03 through V10, patients got a total of eight vaccinations, given in weeks 1, 3, 5, 7, 11, 15, 19 and 23. Vaccination was initiated 4-6 weeks after radiotherapy alone, or concurrently with temozolomide cycles in the chemotherapy-containing groups. Of the approximately 35 treated patients, approximately 62% were male and about 40% were female, and a mean age of roughly 41 years was recorded. Prior to enrollment, patients had been given standard therapy consisting of radiotherapy alone, temozolomide alone, or radiochemotherapy with temozolomide, with the combination given to most patients. Peripheral blood was drawn at six visits: V03 (baseline), V05, V07, V10, V12 and V13. Longitudinal TCRB deep sequencing was performed for roughly 24 treated patients wherever samples were available for exploratory analyses. General conclusions and limits of the study: The authors stated that sample limitations prevented analyses of patient blood samples from being reproduced. Across multiple MHC alleles, vaccine-induced immune responses were seen in 85% to 95% of patients. Pseudoprogression appeared unrelated to alterations in the top peripheral T cell clonotypes detected by TCRB sequencing. Availability determined which PBMC samples were chosen for TCRB deep sequencing.

What this sample's time point label stands for: week 5, during vaccination. A 20-mer mutant IDH1 peptide at 300 micrograms in Montanide made up each vaccine dose, which was injected subcutaneously together with topical imiquimod. Donors had newly diagnosed WHO grade 3 or 4 IDH1-mutant astrocytomas with loss of nuclear ATRX. The samples were drawn from NOA16, a multicentre, single-arm, open-label phase I trial in Germany that tested a mutant IDH1 peptide vaccine in humans for the first time. The DNeasy Blood and Tissue Kit was used to extract genomic DNA from EDTA blood for TCRB sequencing. With respect to this clone: Its antigen remains undetermined. No much larger clonotype is one base removed from it; base qualities were not supplied.

Libraries were constructed by the immunoSEQ multiplex PCR assay. Following the manufacturer's protocol, the hsTCRB Kit was used to amplify rearranged TCR beta chain sequences. An Illumina MiSeq was used to sequence the TCRB libraries. As for how the authors treated the data: The kit vendor's proprietary platform handled demultiplexing, trimming and gene mapping. TCRdb re-hosts the immuneACCESS table, in-frame sequences only. Its copies lack some clones; in the studies checked, an unresolved V gene accounts for under half of them, and the cause for the rest is not known. That table is the source of V, J and clone size, and D and trimming were worked out from the DNA. The sample table contains some 35,000 clones; only one count was recorded for around 81% of them. The ten largest clonotypes hold 9% to 14% of the sample. Trimming accounts for 4 bases at V and 6 bases at J, while the number of junction bases matched to no gene is 11. Reading from cysteine to phenylalanine, the CDR3 counts 15 amino acids. Only the CDR3 portion is preserved as DNA: 45 bases, with reading frame beginning at the first base. Sequences KGHSH (CDR1) and LQKENI (CDR2) are obtained from the germline V gene.

The sequence was obtained from a man aged 50 to 59 with glioma. The specimen comprised PBMCs, sampled from a glioma patient whose treatment included an IDH1 peptide vaccine. This chain joins TRBV18 to TRBJ2-7; 8 bases in the junction line up with TRBD1. In nucleotide form, the sequence is TGTGCCAGCTCACAATCCCCCCAGGGGGCTGGCGAGCAGTACTTC. Translated, it reads CASSQSPQGAGEQYF.